These T cell receptor beta chains were read from a single sample in a study of blood T cell repertoires in COVID-19. Here immunoSEQ multiplex PCR was the method, and the copy in TCRdb shows in-frame clones only, minus some. The table includes approximately 390,000 clones, roughly 89% detected once. Material: PBMCs or T cells enriched from blood (not recorded which). The source is a woman between 45 and 65 years old who had recovered from COVID-19. Both conserved end residues are part of each CDR3. The D gene is left open where the match is weak. The size entry is marked missing in some rows and otherwise reads once, few, many or a size class.

>.|TRBD2|TRBJ2-5|TRBV5-1
CASSFGERGTEETQYF
TGCGCCAGCAGCTTCGGAGAGCGGGGGACTGAGGAGACCCAGTACTTC
>.|TRBD1|TRBJ1-6|TRBV7-9
CASSHRDRGQISPLHF
TGTGCCAGCAGCCACCGGGACAGGGGGCAAATTTCACCCCTCCACTTT
>.|.|TRBJ2-1|TRBV12-3/TRBV12-4
CASSLERGLEQFF
TGTGCCAGCAGTTTGGAGAGGGGGTTAGAGCAGTTCTTC
>.|.|TRBJ1-2|TRBV6-2/TRBV6-3
CASSYPHRANYGYTF
TGTGCCAGCAGTTACCCTCATCGAGCTAACTATGGCTACACCTTC
>.|TRBD1|TRBJ2-3|TRBV4-3
CASSHYRGAPDTQYF
TGCGCCAGCAGCCATTACAGGGGGGCCCCAGATACGCAGTATTTT
>.|.|TRBJ2-7|TRBV27
CASSTVWALGRATQVKREQYF
TGTGCCAGCAGCACGGTTTGGGCACTGGGAAGAGCAACACAGGTTAAGCGTGAGCAGTACTTC
>.|.|TRBJ1-2|TRBV12-3/TRBV12-4
CASSSPFNYGYTF
TGTGCCAGCAGTTCTCCCTTTAACTATGGCTACACCTTC
>.|TRBD1|TRBJ2-7|TRBV13
CASSQGQGFNEQYF
TGTGCCAGCAGCCAGGGACAGGGTTTCAACGAGCAGTACTTC
>.|.|TRBJ1-2|TRBV2
CASSEHPGYGYTF
TGTGCCAGCAGTGAACATCCGGGGTATGGCTACACCTTC
>.|.|TRBJ1-5|TRBV4-3
CASSQDRGGQPQHF
TGCGCCAGCAGCCAAGATCGGGGAGGTCAGCCCCAGCATTTT
>.|.|TRBJ2-1|TRBV4-1
CASSQGGPLEDNEQFF
TGCGCCAGCAGCCAAGGCGGCCCCCTGGAGGACAATGAGCAGTTCTTC
>.|TRBD1|TRBJ2-2|TRBV30
CAWTPLGQGSGELFF
TGTGCCTGGACCCCCCTGGGACAGGGGTCCGGGGAGCTGTTTTTT
>.|.|TRBJ1-6|TRBV2
CASSEMPPVGSPLHF
TGTGCCAGCAGTGAGATGCCTCCGGTCGGTTCACCCCTCCACTTT
>few|.|TRBJ1-1|TRBV7-3
CASSPSPGVTEAFF
TGTGCCAGCAGCCCTTCACCCGGGGTCACTGAAGCTTTCTTT
>.|.|TRBJ1-2|TRBV30
CAWSRGQLYGYTF
TGTGCCTGGAGTAGGGGCCAGCTTTATGGCTACACCTTC
>.|TRBD1|TRBJ2-1|TRBV9
CASSVSGGSSYNEQFF
TGTGCCAGCAGCGTGTCAGGGGGAAGCTCCTACAATGAGCAGTTCTTC
>.|.|TRBJ1-5|TRBV10-2
CASSDPSRAGDNQPQHF
TGCGCCAGCAGTGACCCTTCCAGGGCCGGAGACAATCAGCCCCAGCATTTT
>.|TRBD1|TRBJ1-2|TRBV12-5
CASGLRDRRYGYTF
TGTGCTAGTGGTTTGCGGGACAGACGCTATGGCTACACCTTC
>.|TRBD2|TRBJ2-2|TRBV12-3/TRBV12-4
CASSHGGSGELFF
TGTGCCAGCAGTCACGGGGGGTCCGGGGAGCTGTTTTTT
>once|.|TRBJ2-3|TRBV3-1/TRBV3-2
CASSQILQGLVDTQYF
TGTGCCAGCAGCCAGATACTCCAGGGGCTGGTAGATACGCAGTATTTT
>.|TRBD1|TRBJ2-2|TRBV29-1
CSVVTRQGSNTGELFF
TGCAGCGTCGTTACTCGACAGGGATCGAACACCGGGGAGCTGTTTTTT
>.|TRBD1|TRBJ1-1|TRBV4-1
CASSQGTGTGPLGAFF
TGCGCCAGCAGCCAAGGAACGGGGACAGGACCCTTAGGAGCTTTCTTT
>.|.|TRBJ1-2|TRBV27
CASYGVGSLGGYTF
TGTGCCAGCTACGGAGTTGGGTCCCTTGGGGGCTACACCTTC
>.|TRBD2|TRBJ2-3|TRBV5-1
CASSTLAGGQDTQYF
TGCGCCAGCAGCACACTAGCGGGGGGGCAAGATACGCAGTATTTT
>.|.|TRBJ1-1|TRBV4-3
CASSQETGTTEAFF
TGCGCCAGCAGCCAGGAAACAGGGACCACTGAAGCTTTCTTT
>.|.|TRBJ2-2|TRBV14
CASSQELKTGRFGRRIRAGELFF
TGTGCCAGCAGCCAAGAACTGAAGACAGGGCGATTTGGGAGGAGGATCCGAGCCGGGGAGCTGTTTTTT